This T cell receptor beta chain was profiled in a study of cytomegalovirus exposure and HLA in healthy donors. For the study at large: Among around 180 million T cells, an earlier analysis found roughly 120 million unique TCR beta sequences. General study results and limits: Most likely, a cluster of highly shared sequence variants arose as a sequencing artifact. TRBV6-2, TRBV6-3 and other indistinguishable V segments were excluded. Previously analyzed data showed that most TCR beta V segments were productive at a frequency of about 87% or about 30%.

Researchers ran the PCR with 60 Vbeta and 13 Jbeta primers. Profiling relied on immunoSEQ multiplex PCR, and the TCRdb table lists in-frame clones only, not all of them. The profile shows under 200,000 clones, 68% of them singletons. This CDR3 comprises 15 residues. Germline V gene data show CDR1 as MNHEY and CDR2 as SVGAGI. Trimming left V 5 bases short and J 6 bases short, with 19 bases between. This clone was recorded only once. Its specificity is not known. This receptor was identified in a middle-aged man in good health and CMV-seronegative. Sequencing input: PBMCs. V gene TRBV6-5 combines with J gene TRBJ1-2; possibly TRBD1 for D (6 bases). CDR3: CASSPPLRGGHGYTF. In DNA, the CDR3 is TGTGCCAGCAGTCCACCCCTCAGGGGCGGCCATGGCTACACCTTC.